Sequencing of this T cell receptor (beta chain) was carried out in a study of cytomegalovirus exposure and HLA in healthy donors. The study, taken as a whole, reports: TRBV6-2, TRBV6-3 and some other V segments were excluded as indistinguishable. Previous analysis showed most TCR beta V segments were productive about 90% or about 30% of the time.

This CDR3 has 16 amino acids. Trimming removed 0 bases from V and 5 bases from J, with 16 bases in between. Germline V gives CDR1 LGHNA, CDR2 YSLEER. The PCR ran on 60 Vbeta and 13 Jbeta primers. Profiled with immunoSEQ multiplex PCR; TCRdb holds only in-frame clones, not every one. The sample contains 200,000 or so clones, approximately 83% of which appear only once. Note on this clone: Its antigen remains unidentified.

Specimen: PBMCs. The clonotype originates from a boy younger than 10 in good health and CMV-seronegative. The V and J genes are TRBV4-3 and TRBJ2-5; TRBD1 is a possible D gene (6 bases). The CDR3 reads CASSQDWDTRGETQYF. DNA of the CDR3: TGCGCCAGCAGCCAAGATTGGGACACGAGAGGGGAGACCCAGTACTTC.